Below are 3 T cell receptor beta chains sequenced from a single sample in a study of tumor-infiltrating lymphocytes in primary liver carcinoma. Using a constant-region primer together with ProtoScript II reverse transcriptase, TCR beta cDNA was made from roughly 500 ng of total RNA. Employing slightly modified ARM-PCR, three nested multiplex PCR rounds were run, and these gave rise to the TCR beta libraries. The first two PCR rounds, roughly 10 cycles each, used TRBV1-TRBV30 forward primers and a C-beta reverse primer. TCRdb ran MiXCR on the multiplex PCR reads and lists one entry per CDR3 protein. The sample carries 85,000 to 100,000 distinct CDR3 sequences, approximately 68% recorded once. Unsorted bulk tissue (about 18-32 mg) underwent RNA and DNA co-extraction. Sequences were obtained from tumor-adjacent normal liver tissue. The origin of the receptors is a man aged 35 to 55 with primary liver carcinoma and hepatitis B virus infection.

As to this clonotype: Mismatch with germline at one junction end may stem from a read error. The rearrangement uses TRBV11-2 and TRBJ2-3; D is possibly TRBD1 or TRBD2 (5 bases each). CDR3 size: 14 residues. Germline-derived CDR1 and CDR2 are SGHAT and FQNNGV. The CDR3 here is CASILEGSRDTQYF. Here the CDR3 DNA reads TGTGCCAGCATCTTAGAGGGCAGCAGGGATACGCAGTATTTC.

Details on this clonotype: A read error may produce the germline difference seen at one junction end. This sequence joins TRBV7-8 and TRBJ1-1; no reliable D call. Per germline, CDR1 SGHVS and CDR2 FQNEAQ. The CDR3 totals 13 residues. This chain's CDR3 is CACSLSGDTAAFF. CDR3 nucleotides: TGTGCCTGCAGTCTTAGCGGTGACACTGCAGCTTTCTTT.

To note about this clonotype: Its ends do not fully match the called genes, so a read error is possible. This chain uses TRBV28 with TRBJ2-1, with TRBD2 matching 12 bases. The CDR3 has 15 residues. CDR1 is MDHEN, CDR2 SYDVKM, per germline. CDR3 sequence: CASSLPGLAGNEQLF. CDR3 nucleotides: TGTGCCAGCAGTTTACCCGGACTAGCGGGGAATGAGCAGCTCTTC.